This is a list of T cell receptor beta chains from one sample in a study of control samples from healthy donors and cancer patients. Repertoires were generated with immunoSEQ multiplex PCR, while TCRdb's copy carries only in-frame clones and drops some. The sample records some 410,000 clones, around 90% being singletons. Sample: PBMCs. The receptors stem from a man in his forties or fifties with head and neck cancer. The CDR3 runs from the conserved cysteine through the conserved F or W.

v_call	j_call	cdr3_aa
TRBV12-3/TRBV12-4	TRBJ2-1	CASSFGRGDQFF
TRBV12-5	TRBJ2-7	CASGLVPLIGWGVYEQYF
TRBV6-5	TRBJ1-1	CASSYGAQGTPEAFF
TRBV4-1	TRBJ2-3	CASSQEDADTQYF
TRBV3-1/TRBV3-2	TRBJ1-1	CASSQDIQGVTEAFF
TRBV3-1/TRBV3-2	TRBJ1-1	CASSLRTGGLITEAFF
TRBV7-2	TRBJ2-1	CASSLVSGQANNEQFF
TRBV27	TRBJ1-6	CASTPPPTQGNSPLHF
TRBV28	TRBJ1-1	CASRGRGETEAFF
TRBV2	TRBJ2-3	CACRIAGGPSTDTQYF
TRBV19	TRBJ1-5	CASSIGTGGGQPQHF
TRBV7-2	TRBJ2-7	CASSLVWAGPYEQYF
TRBV6-5	TRBJ2-7	CASSRSTAGSYEQYF
TRBV6-1	TRBJ2-5	CASSDPGLAGRETQYF
TRBV30	TRBJ2-3	CAWLGHTQYF
TRBV27	TRBJ2-1	CASSPRLAGALSSYNEQFF
TRBV10-2	TRBJ2-6	CASSDTQFPGANVLTF
TRBV5-6	TRBJ2-5	CASSNGPGSQYF
TRBV7-2	TRBJ2-5	CASSFQQGAWETQYF
TRBV5-1	TRBJ2-6	CASIEGAGANVLTF
TRBV2	TRBJ2-3	CASSVGLAGRTDTQYF
TRBV5-6	TRBJ2-1	CASSWGTSSYNEQFF
TRBV11-2	TRBJ2-7	CASSWGQGDEQYF
TRBV28	TRBJ1-5	CASSFISGERSNQPQHF
TRBV2	TRBJ2-2	CASSGLAANTGELFF
TRBV2	TRBJ1-1	CASLGGTEAFF
TRBV28	TRBJ2-7	CASSIRTVSYEQYF
TRBV5-1	TRBJ1-1	CASSLAGNTEAFF
TRBV11-2	TRBJ1-1	CASSRTGSAAFF
TRBV5-1	TRBJ1-2	CASSLVGRDRDNGYTF
TRBV29-1	TRBJ2-2	CSAAPGWGGGPPNTGELFF
TRBV27	TRBJ1-1	CATGPGTGPTVALF
TRBV28	TRBJ2-1	CASSFGPPGRDSDSNEQFF
TRBV7-3	TRBJ2-2	CASSLQSGSQDAGELFF
TRBV9	TRBJ2-5	CASSVAIEETQYF
TRBV5-1	TRBJ2-7	CASSLDSHEQYF
TRBV28	TRBJ2-6	CASSEGGPSGANVLTF
TRBV7-3	TRBJ2-6	CASSYTGSGANVLTF
TRBV10-3	TRBJ2-6	CAISEFPSGPGANVLTF
TRBV15	TRBJ2-7	CATSREPTGTNEQYF
TRBV21-1	TRBJ2-7	CASSSLSPGLVDDPSYEQYF
TRBV2	TRBJ2-1	CASKTGPHSNEQFF
TRBV30	TRBJ2-7	CAWSVLGSYEQYF
TRBV5-6	TRBJ2-1	CASSLGSGEQFF
TRBV30	TRBJ1-1	CAWNGGGRNTEAFF